Each of the 29 T cell receptor beta chains below was sequenced from the same sample in a study of blood T cell repertoires in COVID-19. Clones were sequenced by immunoSEQ multiplex PCR, and TCRdb holds only the in-frame ones, with some missing. The sample has fewer than 700,000 clones, approximately 91% seen once. The sample consisted of peripheral blood. The receptors were sampled from a woman aged 50 to 60 with COVID-19, enrolled during active disease.

This clone was detected a few times. This chain links TRBV5-1 with TRBJ1-1, with 9 bases lining up with TRBD1. The CDR3 runs 15 residues. Germline V gene lookup returns CDR1 SGHRS and CDR2 YFSETQ. V trimming: 6 bases; J trimming: 4 bases; junction bases outside the gene matches: 10. The CDR3 DNA reads as TGCGCCAGCACCACAACGGACAGGGGAATCACTGAAGCTTTCTTT. Its protein is CASTTTDRGITEAFF.

The chain couples TRBV27 to TRBJ1-1; 8 bases are shared with TRBD1. The CDR3 loop spans 14 amino acids. Looked up from germline, CDR1 is MNHEY and CDR2 is SMNVEV (reference sequence). The ends lost 7 bases at V and 1 base at J; junction bases unmatched: 5. The CDR3 spells CASTPGTGNTEAFF. As DNA, the CDR3 is TGTGCCAGCACGCCCGGGACAGGGAACACTGAAGCTTTCTTT.

This sequence joins TRBV7-2 and TRBJ2-7; no reliable D call. The V gene's germline CDR1 is SGHTA and CDR2 FQGNSA. The CDR3 extends over 15 amino acids. V was trimmed by 4 bases and J by 4 bases, leaving 17 bases between them. This CDR3 is CASSSRRRNPYEQYF. CDR3 DNA sequence: TGTGCCAGCAGCTCGAGAAGGCGGAACCCATACGAGCAGTACTTC.

This chain connects TRBV3-1 (or the pseudogene TRBV3-2) to TRBJ1-1, with D tentatively TRBD1 (6 bases). In germline, CDR1 is LGHDT, CDR2 YNNKEL (reference sequence). This CDR3 spans 16 amino acids. V was trimmed by 4 bases and J by 3 bases, leaving 18 bases between them. CDR3 sequence reads: CASSRRRGQHYTEAFF. CDR3 sequence (DNA): TGTGCCAGCAGCCGACGTCGAGGACAGCACTACACTGAAGCTTTCTTT.

The chain employs TRBV6-1 and TRBJ2-5; TRBD1 might be the D (5 bases). There are 14 residues in the CDR3. With 1 base removed from V and 1 base from J, the gap between germline ends came to 7 bases. Germline loops: CDR1 MNHNS, CDR2 SASEGT. DNA for the CDR3: TGTGCCAGCAGTGAAGACAGGCTCCAAGAGACCCAGTACTTC. Its translation: CASSEDRLQETQYF.

V is TRBV28 and J is TRBJ2-7; 8 bases agree with TRBD1. The CDR3 runs to 15 residues. Germline V gene data show CDR1 as MDHEN and CDR2 as SYDVKM. With 1 base clipped from V and 6 bases from J, the junction kept 8 bases outside the gene matches. The CDR3 region is CASSLLGGQELEQYF. DNA of the CDR3: TGTGCCAGCAGTTTATTGGGGGGACAGGAGCTCGAGCAGTACTTC.

This chain links TRBV24-1 with TRBJ1-2; D ambiguous. V lost 4 bases to trimming and J lost 0 bases, with 11 bases between them. CDR1 is KGHDR, CDR2 SFDVKD, per germline. This CDR3 spans 15 amino acids. The CDR3 bases are TGTGCCACCAGTGAGGCAGGAGGCCCTAACTATGGCTACACCTTC. Protein product: CATSEAGGPNYGYTF.

The CDR3 sequence: CARSHGGGYTF. The DNA for the CDR3 is TGTGCCAGAAGCCACGGGGGAGGCTACACCTTC. The genes are TRBV5-3 and TRBJ1-2; D perhaps matches TRBD1 (5 bases). TRBV5-3 is annotated as an ORF whose role is uncertain. V lost 4 bases, J lost 8 bases, and 9 bases lay in between. The CDR3 contains 11 residues.

This chain joins TRBV19 and TRBJ1-1; tentatively, D is TRBD1 (5 bases). V lost 2 bases, J lost 0 bases, and 10 bases lay in between. This CDR3 comprises 15 residues. CDR1 and CDR2 (germline): LNHDA, SQIVND (reference sequence). CDR3 sequence: CASSISTGMNTEAFF. The CDR3 DNA follows: TGTGCCAGTAGTATAAGCACAGGCATGAACACTGAAGCTTTCTTT.

V and J are TRBV5-3 and TRBJ2-3; 10 nucleotides match TRBD1. TRBV5-3 is noted as an ORF with a role that remains uncertain. The CDR3 loop spans 16 amino acids. V lost 3 bases to trimming and J lost 4 bases; unmatched junction nucleotides: 8. The CDR3 here is CARSWSTGGIPDTQYF. DNA of the CDR3: TGTGCCAGAAGCTGGTCGACAGGGGGCATCCCAGATACGCAGTATTTT.

DNA of the CDR3: TGTGCCAGTAGTATTGGTACAGGGGGCAATTACGAGCAGTACTTC. This gives the protein CASSIGTGGNYEQYF. V and J are TRBV19 and TRBJ2-7; 9 bases are a match to TRBD1. This CDR3 has 15 residues. The germline gives CDR1 LNHDA, CDR2 SQIVND (reference sequence). The trim removed 3 bases at V and 4 bases at J, leaving 7 bases unmatched. Full variable domain (missing parts from reference TRBV19 and TRBJ2-7): DGGITQSPKYLFRKEGQNVTLSCEQNLNHDAMYWYRQDPGQGLRLIYYSQIVNDFQKGDIAEGYSVSREKKESFPLTVTSAQKNPTAFYLCASSIGTGGNYEQYFGPGTRLTVT.

The chain combines TRBV2 with TRBJ2-5, with 7 bases lining up with TRBD1. Germline CDR1 SNHLY, CDR2 FYNNEI. V dropped 0 bases and J dropped 4; count of bases not matched to a gene: 5. The CDR3 is 15 amino acids. CDR3 protein: CASSEAQGKLETQYF. CDR3 nucleotides: TGTGCCAGCAGTGAAGCACAGGGGAAGTTAGAGACCCAGTACTTC.

The chain links TRBV27 to TRBJ2-7, with D perhaps TRBD1 (5 bases). The CDR3 sequence is 13 residues long. Per germline, CDR1 MNHEY and CDR2 SMNVEV (reference sequence). V lost 5 bases, J lost 5 bases, and 13 bases lay in between. CDR3 nucleotides: TGTGCCAGCAGTGGCGGCCTGGGGCACGAGCAGTACTTC. Encoded protein: CASSGGLGHEQYF.

The chain joins TRBV12-3 or TRBV12-4 to TRBJ1-2, with a possible D match to TRBD1 (6 bases). V was pared by 5 bases and J by 6 bases, with 13 bases between. This CDR3 has 13 residues. In DNA, the CDR3 is TGTGCCAGCAGTCCCTACAGGGAAAATGGCTACACCTTC. Encoded protein: CASSPYRENGYTF.

This sequence joins TRBV4-1 and TRBJ1-4; 10 bases agree with TRBD1. The germline gives CDR1 MGHRA, CDR2 YSYEKL. This CDR3 comprises 15 residues. V was clipped by 7 bases and J by 6 bases; unmatched bases: 8. The CDR3 region has the DNA TGCGCCAGCACCCCCGACGGGACAGGGGATGAAAAACTGTTTTTT. This encodes CASTPDGTGDEKLFF.

The rearrangement links TRBV28 to TRBJ1-2; no reliable D call. CDR3 length: 14 amino acids. V was trimmed by 8 bases and J by 5 bases, leaving 18 bases between them. The germline gives CDR1 MDHEN, CDR2 SYDVKM. DNA of the CDR3: TGTGCCAGCGCGCCGGCCGGGGATTCTTATGGCTACACCTTC. It codes for CASAPAGDSYGYTF.

This sequence joins TRBV19 and TRBJ2-7; D is uncertain. Germline CDR1 is LNHDA and CDR2 is SQIVND (reference sequence). The V and J ends lost 4 bases and 3 bases respectively, with 4 bases between them. The CDR3 runs 11 residues. CDR3 sequence: CASSNIYEQYF. The CDR3 DNA is TGTGCCAGTAGTAATATCTACGAGCAGTACTTC.

V is TRBV28 and J is TRBJ1-4; 7 positions agree with TRBD1. The CDR3 contains 14 residues. The junction had 4 bases not matched to a gene; V was cut back by 5 bases and J by 4 bases. Germline assignment: CDR1 MDHEN and CDR2 SYDVKM. The CDR3 sequence: CASSGQAVNEKLFF. The CDR3 DNA follows: TGTGCCAGCAGTGGACAGGCCGTTAATGAAAAACTGTTTTTT. The entire variable domain, with the rest obtained from reference TRBV28 and TRBJ1-4, is as follows: DVKVTQSSRYLVKRTGEKVFLECVQDMDHENMFWYRQDPGLGLRLIYFSYDVKMKEKGDIPEGYSVSREKKERFSLILESASTNQTSMYLCASSGQAVNEKLFFGSGTQLSVL.

The J gene is TRBJ1-2, the V gene TRBV7-9; 9 bases fit TRBD1. Trimming cost V 3 bases and J 4 bases; bases outside gene matches: 9. CDR1 and CDR2 (germline): SEHNR, FQNEAQ (reference sequence). This CDR3 comprises 16 residues. CDR3: CASSFLGQGMGYGYTF. CDR3 nucleotides: TGTGCCAGCAGCTTTCTCGGACAGGGGATGGGCTATGGCTACACCTTC. The full variable domain, with the rest looked up from reference TRBV7-9 and TRBJ1-2, is DTGVSQNPRHKITKRGQNVTFRCDPISEHNRLYWYRQTLGQGPEFLTYFQNEAQLEKSRLLSDRFSAERPKGSFSTLEIQRTEQGDSAMYLCASSFLGQGMGYGYTFGSGTRLTVV.

CDR3 loop: CASTRLAGGVGNEQFF. CDR3 sequence (DNA): TGCGCCAGCACTCGACTAGCGGGGGGAGTGGGCAATGAGCAGTTCTTC. The chain carries TRBV4-1 and TRBJ2-1; TRBD2 matches 13 bases. The CDR3 loop spans 16 amino acids. Germline V CDR1 and CDR2: MGHRA, YSYEKL. V shed 7 bases and J 6 bases; nucleotides not matched to a gene: 9.

The CDR3 is CASSIGPPSRKNYGYTF. In nucleotides, the CDR3 is TGTGCCAGTAGTATAGGACCCCCCAGCAGGAAAAACTATGGCTACACCTTC. The chain combines TRBV19 with TRBJ1-2; D is uncertain. With 1 base removed from V and 2 bases from J, the gap between germline ends came to 17 bases. This CDR3 is 17 amino acids long. Germline CDR1 reads LNHDA; CDR2 reads SQIVND (reference sequence).

This chain uses TRBV5-4 with TRBJ1-3; possible D gene TRBD1, 5 bases. This CDR3 contains 11 residues. Germline V lookup: CDR1 SGHNT, CDR2 YYREEE (reference sequence). The germline V and J ends were trimmed by 3 bases and 8 bases, with 6 bases remaining between them. CDR3 in amino acids: CASSWGDTIYF. In nucleotides, the CDR3 is TGTGCCAGCAGCTGGGGGGACACCATATATTTT. The full variable domain, its missing parts supplied by reference TRBV5-4 and TRBJ1-3, is ETGVTQSPTHLIKTRGQQVTLRCSSQSGHNTVSWYQQALGQGPQFIFQYYREEENGRGNFPPRFSGLQFPNYSSELNVNALELDDSALYLCASSWGDTIYFGEGSWLTVV.

Comment on this clone: The sample holds other DNA sequences that translate to the same CDR3. The chain employs TRBV24-1 and TRBJ1-2, with D unclear. The CDR3 has 11 residues. Germline V gene lookup returns CDR1 KGHDR and CDR2 SFDVKD. The V gene lost 5 bases and the J gene lost 6 bases, with 6 bases spanning the gap. CDR3: CATSGIDGYTF. The CDR3 nucleotides read TGTGCCACCAGTGGAATAGATGGCTACACCTTC.

About this clone: The sample has other DNA sequences that encode this CDR3 too. The chain recombines TRBV5-1 with TRBJ1-1; perhaps TRBD1 as D (6 bases). CDR1 is SGHRS and CDR2 is YFSETQ in the germline V gene. V lost 5 bases to trimming and J lost 1 base, with 9 bases between them. The CDR3 spans 13 residues. CDR3 DNA: TGCGCCAGCAGTTTACAGGGGAACACTGAAGCTTTCTTT. This sequence encodes CASSLQGNTEAFF. The variable domain in full, completed from reference TRBV5-1 and TRBJ1-1, reads KAGVTQTPRYLIKTRGQQVTLSCSPISGHRSVSWYQQTPGQGLQFLFEYFSETQRNKGNFPGRFSGRQFSNSRSEMNVSTLELGDSALYLCASSLQGNTEAFFGQGTRLTVV.

This chain links TRBV4-1 with TRBJ2-1; 8 nucleotides line up with TRBD2. Trimming cost V 1 base and J 9 bases; bases outside gene matches: 8. Germline lookup yields CDR1 MGHRA and CDR2 YSYEKL. The CDR3 length is 15 residues. Here the CDR3 reads CASSQAASGSGEQFF. CDR3 bases: TGCGCCAGCAGCCAAGCGGCTAGCGGGTCTGGTGAGCAGTTCTTC.

J is TRBJ1-2 and V is TRBV10-2; tentatively, D is TRBD1 (6 bases). The germline gives CDR1 WSHSY, CDR2 SAAADI. V was cut by 6 bases and J by 2 bases, with 13 bases left in between. This CDR3 has 14 residues. For the CDR3, the DNA is TGCGCCAGCAGCCCCTCTACAGGGAACTATGGCTACACCTTC. As protein: CASSPSTGNYGYTF.

This clone was counted a few times. The V and J genes are TRBV12-3 or TRBV12-4 and TRBJ1-5; D may be TRBD1 (6 bases). Trimming shortened V by 5 bases and J by 4 bases, and 9 bases separated the two germline ends. This CDR3 is 13 amino acids long. The CDR3 reads CASSGQFNQPQHF. In DNA, the CDR3 is TGTGCCAGCAGTGGACAGTTTAATCAGCCCCAGCATTTT.

CDR3 DNA sequence: TGTGCCAGCAGTTACGGCGACACAACTAATGAAAAACTGTTTTTT. Residues: CASSYGDTTNEKLFF. The chain carries TRBV6-6 and TRBJ1-4; D is unclear. The CDR3 totals 15 residues. Germline values: CDR1 MNHNY, CDR2 SVGAGI (reference sequence). The V gene lost 2 bases and the J gene lost 0 bases, with 7 bases spanning the gap.

This chain uses TRBV11-2 with TRBJ1-1; D is ambiguous. With 7 bases removed from V and 1 base from J, the gap between germline ends came to 16 bases. Germline CDR1 is SGHAT and CDR2 is FQNNGV. The CDR3 extends over 15 amino acids. CDR3 loop: CASTMAGLPNTEAFF. The CDR3 nucleotides are TGTGCCAGCACGATGGCAGGACTACCGAACACTGAAGCTTTCTTT.